These 17 T cell receptor beta chains originate from one sample sequenced in a study of technical replicates of blood from several donors. Measured with immunoSEQ multiplex PCR; TCRdb has only the in-frame clones, and not every one. The table includes 80,000 to 85,000 clones, about nine tenths detected once. Source material: T cells isolated from PBMCs. Receptors were obtained from a human donor in good health.

This clone appeared once. The gene calls are TRBV29-1 and TRBJ2-7; tentatively, D is TRBD2 (6 bases). The ends were cut back, 5 bases at V and 0 bases at J, with 14 bases in the middle. The CDR3 contains 14 residues. Looked up from germline, CDR1 is SQVTM and CDR2 is ANQGSEA. This CDR3 is CSVWGDADSYEQYF. As DNA, the CDR3 is TGCAGCGTTTGGGGGGACGCAGACTCCTACGAGCAGTACTTC.

CDR3 region: CASSDQGTGELFF. The CDR3, as DNA: TGTGCCAGCAGTGACCAGGGGACCGGGGAGCTGTTTTTT. The chain carries TRBV6-4 and TRBJ2-2, with a possible D match to TRBD1 (6 bases). The V gene's germline CDR1 is MRHNA and CDR2 SNTAGT. The CDR3 consists of 13 residues. Trimming shortened V by 2 bases and J by 5 bases, and 6 bases separated the two germline ends.

The chain has TRBV10-3 and TRBJ2-7, with TRBD2 matching over 13 bases. The CDR3 sequence is 15 residues long. V trimming: 4 bases; J trimming: 2 bases; junction bases outside the gene matches: 2. Germline V CDR1 and CDR2: ENHRY, SYGVKD. The CDR3 here is CAISGTSGRAYEQYF. CDR3 DNA: TGTGCCATCAGTGGAACTAGCGGGAGGGCCTACGAGCAGTACTTC.

V usage is TRBV11-2 and J usage is TRBJ2-7; 7 bases align to TRBD1. There are 16 residues in the CDR3. The germline CDR1 and CDR2 sequences are SGHAT and FQNNGV. After removal of 4 bases from V and 5 bases from J, the junction contained 14 bases not matched to a gene. This CDR3 is CASSSFRGSMVHEQYF. The CDR3 region has the DNA TGTGCCAGCAGCTCCTTCAGGGGGTCCATGGTCCACGAGCAGTACTTC. Full variable domain (rest looked up from reference TRBV11-2 and TRBJ2-7): EAGVAQSPRYKIIEKRQSVAFWCNPISGHATLYWYQQILGQGPKLLIQFQNNGVVDDSQLPKDRFSAERLKGVDSTLKIQPAKLEDSAVYLCASSSFRGSMVHEQYFGPGTRLTVT.

This sequence joins TRBV25-1 and TRBJ1-2; weak D call: TRBD1 (5 bases). V lost 6 bases, J lost 4 bases, and 9 bases lay in between. From germline, CDR1 is MGHDK and CDR2 SYGVNS. This CDR3 spans 12 amino acids. The CDR3 region is CASRGGIYGYTF. As DNA, the CDR3 is TGTGCCAGCAGGGGGGGTATCTATGGCTACACCTTC.

V and J are TRBV6-1 and TRBJ2-1; TRBD2 aligns across 8 bases. Germline-derived CDR1 and CDR2 are MNHNS and SASEGT. V was clipped by 0 bases and J by 5 bases; unmatched bases: 6. This CDR3 is built from 16 residues. Written as DNA, the CDR3 is TGTGCCAGCAGTGAAGCCGGACTAGCTGTCGACAATGAGCAGTTCTTC. Its protein product is CASSEAGLAVDNEQFF.

The V and J genes are TRBV11-3 and TRBJ1-4; 9 bases agree with TRBD1. V lost 5 bases and J lost 10; bases outside the gene matches: 5. The CDR3 runs 13 residues. Germline loops: CDR1 SGHNT, CDR2 YENEEA. This CDR3 reads CASSLGQGGKLFF. DNA for the CDR3: TGTGCCAGCAGCCTGGGACAGGGAGGAAAACTGTTTTTT.

The rearrangement links TRBV4-3 to TRBJ1-5, with a possible D match to TRBD1 (6 bases). CDR3 length equals 16 residues. Germline V gene sequence: CDR1 LGHNA, CDR2 YSLEER. V lost 4 bases to trimming and J lost 2 bases, with 15 bases between them. The CDR3 reads CASSPSPRGRNQPQHF. CDR3 sequence (DNA): TGCGCCAGCAGCCCTTCCCCGCGGGGGCGCAATCAGCCCCAGCATTTT.

CDR3 bases: TGCGCCAGCACCCTAGGGGGCCCGCAAGAGACCCAGTACTTC. It is translated as CASTLGGPQETQYF. The chain has TRBV5-1 and TRBJ2-5, with 7 bases matching TRBD1. The CDR3 runs 14 residues. Germline CDR1 reads SGHRS; CDR2 reads YFSETQ. V dropped 6 bases and J dropped 2; count of bases not matched to a gene: 7. Supplemented by reference TRBV5-1 and TRBJ2-5, the full variable domain reads KAGVTQTPRYLIKTRGQQVTLSCSPISGHRSVSWYQQTPGQGLQFLFEYFSETQRNKGNFPGRFSGRQFSNSRSEMNVSTLELGDSALYLCASTLGGPQETQYFGPGTRLLVL.

The chain is built from TRBV6-5 and TRBJ2-7; TRBD1 matches 7 bases. Germline CDR1 MNHEY, CDR2 SVGAGI. The V segment lost 2 bases and the J segment 0 bases; nucleotides outside the gene matches: 1. The CDR3 spans 14 residues. CDR3 sequence (DNA): TGTGCCAGCAGTTACAGGGACAGCTCCTACGAGCAGTACTTC. Encoded protein: CASSYRDSSYEQYF.

This clone was seen only a few times. This chain links TRBV7-8 with TRBJ1-1; D is ambiguous. In germline, CDR1 is SGHVS, CDR2 FQNEAQ. The CDR3 is 17 amino acids. V lost 2 bases and J 0 bases, leaving 16 bases between the germline ends. The DNA for the CDR3 is TGTGCCAGCAGCTTAAAGGAGGCATCACACATGAACACTGAAGCTTTCTTT. Translated, it gives CASSLKEASHMNTEAFF.

CDR3 sequence: CASSFSGEGEYGYTF. The CDR3 bases are TGTGCCAGCAGCTTCTCGGGGGAAGGGGAGTATGGCTACACCTTC. The V call is TRBV7-8, the J call TRBJ1-2; tentative D call: TRBD1 (5 bases). The CDR3 extends over 15 amino acids. Trimming took 3 bases from V and 5 from J, leaving 16 bases between them. Germline V gene data show CDR1 as SGHVS and CDR2 as FQNEAQ.

The DNA for the CDR3 is TGCGCCAGCAGCCACCTAGACAGGTATGGAAATGAGCAGTTCTTC. This sequence encodes CASSHLDRYGNEQFF. The genes are TRBV4-1 and TRBJ2-1; the D gene is possibly TRBD1 (6 bases). This CDR3 has 15 residues. With 3 bases removed from V and 7 bases from J, the gap between germline ends came to 16 bases. CDR1 is MGHRA, CDR2 YSYEKL, per germline.

This clone was detected once. This chain connects TRBV5-4 to TRBJ2-6; D is unresolved. CDR1 is SGHNT, CDR2 YYREEE, per germline (reference sequence). The CDR3 has 15 residues. V was pared by 5 bases and J by 0 bases, with 9 bases between. The CDR3 sequence: CASRVDGSGANVLTF. CDR3 DNA: TGTGCCAGCAGAGTAGATGGCTCTGGGGCCAACGTCCTGACTTTC.

The chain uses TRBV4-1 and TRBJ2-5; D is ambiguous. Germline V gene lookup returns CDR1 MGHRA and CDR2 YSYEKL. The CDR3 length is 14 residues. Trimming removed 0 bases at V and 1 base at J, with 6 bases between. CDR3 bases: TGCGCCAGCAGCCAAGAACTCTCCCAAGAGACCCAGTACTTC. Amino acid sequence: CASSQELSQETQYF.

This clone has a handful of counts. The chain has TRBV19 and TRBJ1-1; D is unclear. The CDR3 runs 16 residues. V was clipped by 7 bases and J by 2 bases, with 20 bases between them. Germline V gene data show CDR1 as LNHDA and CDR2 as SQIVND (reference sequence). The CDR3 protein is CASKKGGLSENTEAFF. CDR3 in DNA: TGTGCCAGTAAGAAAGGAGGGTTATCCGAAAACACTGAAGCTTTCTTT.

This clone was recorded once. The rearrangement uses TRBV7-8 and TRBJ2-7; D unresolved. The CDR3 loop spans 13 amino acids. Germline CDR1 SGHVS, CDR2 FQNEAQ. Between the trimmed V and J ends, which lost 2 bases and 3 bases, there was a span of 8 bases. The CDR3 reads CASSLSHFYEQYF. For the CDR3, the DNA is TGTGCCAGCAGCTTATCACATTTCTACGAGCAGTACTTC.